This T cell receptor (beta chain) derives from a study of blood T cell repertoires in COVID-19. Study in general: T cells, B-cell-depleted T cells, or PBMCs supplied cDNA or gDNA.

Per the original methods: Amplification of reference gene primers provided the estimated nucleated cell counts. Data came from immunoSEQ multiplex PCR; TCRdb stores just in-frame clones and leaves some out. V, J and clone size reflect that table, while D and trimming were determined from the DNA. The sample shows some 150,000 clones, over 60% of them seen only once. Adults between roughly 18 and 89 years of age took part from 20 to 25 US areas. In assigning cohorts, the study relied on participant-reported clinical history. Germline V CDR1 and CDR2: MNHEY, SMNVEV (reference sequence). V lost 5 bases, J lost 6 bases, and 6 bases lay in between. CDR3 size: 11 residues.

Specimen: PBMCs or T cells enriched from blood (not recorded which). The J gene is TRBJ2-3, the V gene TRBV27; a possible D gene is TRBD2 (6 bases). This TCR came from a woman between 50 and 59 years old who had recovered from COVID-19. The DNA for the CDR3 is TGTGCCAGCAGTGCGGGGGATACGCAGTATTTT. This encodes CASSAGDTQYF.